One sample yielded the 17 T cell receptor beta chains listed below, sequenced in a study of vaccination and CD4 T cells after COVID-19. Their specific antigens are unknown. The study sequenced cultured CD4+ T cell DNA using the Oncomine TCR Beta short-read assay. From the PCR reads, TCRdb called clonotypes with MiXCR, one entry per CDR3 protein. This sample has 9,000 to 9,500 distinct CDR3 sequences, with roughly 30% found just once. Specified treatment: roughly ten-day PBMC culture with coronavirus spike peptide pools or control peptides (ViraFEST assay). Those CD4+ T cells from the unexposed donor predate the COVID-19 pandemic (2011-2018). The specimen was CD4+ T cells from blood, cultured in vitro. The receptor source for this set is a human donor in good health.

The rearrangement uses TRBV20-1 and TRBJ2-3; 10 nucleotides agree with TRBD2. The CDR3 contains 18 residues. The J segment lost 6 bases and the V segment lost 5 bases, leaving 20 bases of the junction unmatched. The germline CDR1 and CDR2 sequences are DFQATT and SNEGSKA (reference sequence). CDR3 bases: TGCAGTGCTCCTCCTAAAAGCGGAGCGGGGGGGCGGTTGGATACGCAGTATTTT. Translated: CSAPPKSGAGGRLDTQYF.

This chain uses TRBV7-9 with TRBJ1-2; D perhaps matches TRBD1 (5 bases). Trimming removed 6 bases from V and 5 bases from J, with 25 bases in between. Germline CDR1 SEHNR, CDR2 FQNEAQ (reference sequence). This CDR3 spans 17 amino acids. In DNA form, the CDR3 reads TGTGCCAGCAGTTTCGGGAGTCAGGGATTAGATAGTTATGGCTACACCTTC. This translates into CASSFGSQGLDSYGYTF.

The chain uses TRBV6-1 and TRBJ2-1; the match to TRBD2 covers 9 bases. The ends lost 2 bases at V and 3 bases at J; junction bases unmatched: 5. This CDR3 region has 16 residues. Per the germline V gene, CDR1 is MNHNS and CDR2 is SASEGT. CDR3 nucleotides: TGTGCCAGCAGTGAAAAGGGACTAGCAGTCTACAATGAGCAGTTCTTC. Its translation: CASSEKGLAVYNEQFF.

In this sample, this clonotype turned up a few times. The CDR3 protein is CANEKIRDTPSSPLHF. CDR3 DNA: TGTGCCAACGAGAAGATCCGGGACACGCCAAGTTCACCCCTCCACTTT. V usage is TRBV2 and J usage is TRBJ1-6, with D perhaps matching TRBD1 (6 bases). The CDR3 sequence is 16 residues long. The ends were cut back, 10 bases at V and 9 bases at J, with 25 bases in the middle. Germline lookup yields CDR1 SNHLY and CDR2 FYNNEI.

The J gene is TRBJ1-1, the V gene TRBV6-2 or TRBV6-3, with D hard to call. This CDR3 has 14 residues. Deletions cut 2 bases from V and 0 bases from J, with 7 bases between. CDR1 MNHEY and CDR2 SVGEGT come from the germline V gene. The CDR3 spells CASSYDLMNTEAFF. CDR3 nucleotide sequence: TGTGCCAGCAGTTACGACCTTATGAACACTGAAGCTTTCTTT.

This clonotype is categorized as medium-sized (0.01 to 0.1%). The chain couples TRBV20-1 to TRBJ1-6; TRBD1 matches 7 bases. The CDR3 sequence is 15 residues long. Trimming cost V 2 bases and J 9 bases; bases outside gene matches: 10. Germline V gives CDR1 DFQATT, CDR2 SNEGSKA (reference sequence). As DNA, the CDR3 is TGCAGTGCTAGACAACCAGACAGGGTCAGTTCACCCCTCCACTTT. This translates into CSARQPDRVSSPLHF.

This chain uses TRBV6-1 with TRBJ1-1, with unresolved D. The CDR3 covers 13 residues. V gave up 8 bases and J gave up 6 bases, with 16 bases separating them. In germline, CDR1 is MNHNS, CDR2 SASEGT. The CDR3 region is CASRRGADSEAFF. CDR3 nucleotide sequence: TGTGCCAGCCGACGCGGTGCCGACTCTGAAGCTTTCTTT.

This clonotype was seen more than once but under ten times. The chain carries TRBV12-3 or TRBV12-4 and TRBJ2-1; D is unclear. The CDR3 is 12 residues long. V shed 3 bases and J shed 9 bases, with 9 bases lying between them. The CDR3 DNA reads as TGTGCCAGCAGTTTTTCCTACGGTGAGCAGTTCTTC. This sequence encodes CASSFSYGEQFF.

The V call is TRBV25-1, the J call TRBJ1-2; possible D gene TRBD1, 5 bases. This CDR3 is built from 13 residues. Looked up from germline, CDR1 is MGHDK and CDR2 is SYGVNS. Trimming took off 7 bases at V and 4 bases at J, with 13 bases between the two ends. Written as DNA, the CDR3 is TGTGCCAGCAAGTCACGGGGCTTCTATGGCTACACCTTC. Translation gives CASKSRGFYGYTF.

The genes are TRBV5-1 and TRBJ2-7; 10 bases agree with TRBD1. Looked up from germline, CDR1 is SGHRS and CDR2 is YFSETQ. J was trimmed by 2 bases and V by 4 bases; bases with no gene match: 3. The CDR3 consists of 14 residues. The CDR3 DNA reads TGCGCCAGCAGCGCCGGGACAGGGGCCTACGAGCAGTACTTC. Translation gives CASSAGTGAYEQYF. Complete variable domain (other parts from reference TRBV5-1 and TRBJ2-7): KAGVTQTPRYLIKTRGQQVTLSCSPISGHRSVSWYQQTPGQGLQFLFEYFSETQRNKGNFPGRFSGRQFSNSRSEMNVSTLELGDSALYLCASSAGTGAYEQYFGPGTRLTVT.

The chain combines TRBV6-2 or TRBV6-3 with TRBJ1-2, with unresolved D. Trimming took off 2 bases at V and 4 bases at J, with 11 bases between the two ends. Per germline, CDR1 MNHEY and CDR2 SVGEGT. The CDR3 has 14 residues. The CDR3 DNA follows: TGTGCCAGCAGTTACAAGAGAAGCTCCTATGGCTACACCTTC. This translates into CASSYKRSSYGYTF.

This chain uses TRBV7-2 with TRBJ2-1; 8 bases map to TRBD2. With 5 bases clipped from V and 4 bases from J, the junction kept 1 base outside the gene matches. Germline CDR1 is SGHTA and CDR2 is FQGNSA. CDR3 length: 13 residues. This CDR3 is CASSGGGYNEQFF. Here the CDR3 DNA reads TGTGCCAGCAGCGGCGGGGGGTACAATGAGCAGTTCTTC.

The chain couples TRBV6-1 to TRBJ2-6; no reliable D call. Trimming stripped 5 bases from V and 2 bases from J, with 7 bases between. CDR1 is MNHNS and CDR2 is SASEGT in the germline V gene. CDR3 length: 14 residues. This chain's CDR3 is CASSPRTGANVLTF. CDR3 in DNA: TGTGCCAGCAGTCCTCGGACTGGGGCCAACGTCCTGACTTTC.

In this sample, this clonotype turned up a few times. The chain joins TRBV2 to TRBJ1-6; D gene unclear. Deletions cut 2 bases from V and 10 bases from J, with 15 bases between. The germline V gene has CDR1 SNHLY and CDR2 FYNNEI. This CDR3 has 15 amino acids. CDR3 DNA sequence: TGTGCCAGCAGTGAAATCTGGGCAGGTTCGTCACCCCTCCACTTT. Encoded protein: CASSEIWAGSSPLHF. Supplemented by reference TRBV2 and TRBJ1-6, the full variable domain reads EPEVTQTPSHQVTQMGQEVILRCVPISNHLYFYWYRQILGQKVEFLVSFYNNEISEKSEIFDDQFSVERPDGSNFTLKIRSTKLEDSAMYFCASSEIWAGSSPLHFGNGTRLTVT.

This clonotype was recorded a few times. The V call is TRBV6-2 or TRBV6-3, the J call TRBJ1-6; D may be TRBD1 (6 bases). Trimming cost V 5 bases and J 0 bases, with 17 bases left between them. Germline lookup yields CDR1 MNHEY and CDR2 SVGEGT. The CDR3 covers 18 residues. The CDR3 sequence is CASSPLGAAASYNSPLHF. The CDR3 DNA reads as TGTGCCAGCAGTCCTTTGGGGGCTGCTGCCTCCTATAATTCACCCCTCCACTTT.

CDR3 DNA: TGTGCCAGCAGCGTCGAGTCTGGGGCCAACGTCCTGACTTTC. Amino acid sequence: CASSVESGANVLTF. The chain combines TRBV9 with TRBJ2-6; D ambiguous. Germline CDR1 is SGDLS and CDR2 is YYNGEE. The CDR3 totals 14 residues. The germline V and J ends were trimmed by 2 bases and 1 base, with 4 bases remaining between them.

The chain employs TRBV6-1 and TRBJ1-2; 9 nucleotides agree with TRBD1. V dropped 6 bases and J dropped 3; count of bases not matched to a gene: 5. In germline, CDR1 is MNHNS, CDR2 SASEGT. This CDR3 comprises 14 residues. Here the CDR3 DNA reads TGTGCCAGCAGGACCGGACAGGGGTACTATGGCTACACCTTC. The encoded protein is CASRTGQGYYGYTF.